The T cell receptor beta chain under discussion was sequenced for a study of regulatory T cells in long-lasting Graves disease. Construction of TCR beta libraries relied on iRepertoire HTBI primers and on Arm-PCR targeting CDR3 regions. A single record per CDR3 protein comes from TCRdb applying MiXCR to the multiplex PCR reads. The data show a few hundred thousand distinct CDR3 sequences, about 15% seen once. This sample's time point: newly diagnosed GD, antithyroid drugs for less than 3 months. After RNA was extracted from PBMCs, the TCR library was made from it. The CDR3 is made up of 15 amino acids. CDR1 and CDR2 (germline): SGHRS, YFSETQ. The junction had 8 bases not matched to a gene; V was cut back by 4 bases and J by 2 bases. In addition, the sample was reused for a study of T cells in Graves' hyperthyroidism and ophthalmopathy. From that study: With the HTBI primer set, the TCR CDR3 went through a first round of RT-PCR.

This TCR was sampled from a woman between 45 and 60 years old with Graves disease. The chain recombines TRBV5-1 with TRBJ2-7; 8 bases are shared with TRBD1. Sequenced material: peripheral blood mononuclear cells (PBMCs), taken at new diagnosis, from a patient treated with antithyroid drugs. The CDR3 spells CASSVIGQGAYEQYF. The DNA for the CDR3 is TGCGCCAGCAGCGTAATTGGACAGGGAGCCTACGAGCAGTACTTC.